This TCR beta chain was recorded in a study of radiotherapy plus CTLA-4 blockade in lung cancer (dated by TCRdb to 2016 to 2019). Notes on the research overall: Among enrolled patients, 18% had an objective response and roughly 33% reached disease control. Here is what the overall study found, with its caveats: After treatment with radiotherapy and ipilimumab, TCR clones that originated in tumors expanded in peripheral blood. The strongest predictors of response, as reported, were early dynamic changes in blood T cell clones along with a rise in serum interferon-beta after radiation.

V loses 1 base at its end and J loses 9 bases; junction bases beyond the gene matches: 3. The CDR3 sequence holds 14 residues, the cysteine and phenylalanine included. The kept DNA is CDR3 alone, 42 bases in frame from the first base. Per the germline V gene, SGHTS is the CDR1 and YDEGEE is the CDR2. Receptor libraries were prepared by the immunoSEQ multiplex PCR assay. This is the immuneACCESS table as TCRdb keeps it, with only in-frame sequences that have V and J called. A part of the clones is gone; compared with another copy, unresolved V genes explain less than half, and the rest is unexplained. The sample includes about 66,000 clones, with around 86% observed a single time. The leading ten clones occupy around 4% of the sample. On this clone: Its specific antigen is unknown. No base quality information exists; no much larger clone differs at one position.

Focal radiation therapy combined with CTLA-4 blockade (ipilimumab) was tested in patients with chemo-refractory metastatic non-small-cell lung cancer. Material: peripheral blood, obtained from a patient treated with radiotherapy plus ipilimumab. This receptor was taken from a human donor with non-small cell lung cancer who had a partial response to radiotherapy plus ipilimumab. Rearrangement joined TRBV5-8 to TRBJ2-1, and 11 bases in between align with TRBD2. The DNA is as follows: TGTGCCAGCAGCTTGACTAGCGGGAGAGGTGAGCAGTTCTTC. Its translation is CASSLTSGRGEQFF.